This T cell receptor (beta chain) was documented in a study of glioma-infiltrating T cells after dendritic cell vaccination. V lost 0 bases and J lost 1, with 9 bases in between. Germline loops: CDR1 MNHEY, CDR2 SVGAGI. The CDR3 covers 15 residues. Sequenced by immunoSEQ multiplex PCR; TCRdb stores in-frame clones only, minus some. Altogether tens of thousands of clones are present, roughly 84% being singletons, with the ten largest covering under 3%. The gene calls are TRBV6-5 and TRBJ2-5; possible D gene TRBD2, 5 bases. The source is a human donor with glioblastoma. The source material was blood, sampled before dendritic cell vaccination. The CDR3, as DNA: TGTGCCAGCAGTTACTCATCGACTATCCAAGAGACCCAGTACTTC. Residues: CASSYSSTIQETQYF.